This T cell receptor beta chain originates from a study of OX40 agonist ivuxolimab in advanced cancers. Generated by immunoSEQ multiplex PCR, the TCRdb table keeps only in-frame clones and is missing some. The data contain 60,000 to 85,000 clones, roughly 80% of them singletons. Points on this clone: No antigen is known for it.

Findings and limits, study-wide: The study found that CD8+ T cells averaged more expanded clones than CD4+.

Trimming took 11 bases from V and 2 from J, leaving 28 bases between them. Germline CDR1 reads MNHEY; CDR2 reads SMNVEV (reference sequence). The CDR3 spans 18 residues. This specimen consisted of CD4+ or CD8+ T cells sorted from blood, obtained in a trial of the OX40 agonist ivuxolimab. The rearrangement uses TRBV27 and TRBJ1-5; no firm D call. The receptor was isolated from an adult with an advanced solid tumor such as melanoma, head and neck, liver or kidney cancer. The CDR3 is CASPRAAQSPMCNQPQHF. Here the CDR3 DNA reads TGTGCCTCGCCGAGGGCAGCTCAGTCACCTATGTGCAATCAGCCCCAGCATTTT.